This TCR beta chain was retrieved from a study of cytomegalovirus exposure and HLA in healthy donors. Details on this clone: What it binds is unknown.

Whole-study results and caveats: A later analysis found that most CMV-associated TCR beta chains appeared HLA-restricted. Later analysis reportedly placed an Asian-associated ancestry cluster below the roughly 700-donor mean in N-insertions.

Samples came from healthy bone marrow donors. Unrecorded immune exposure was likely among donors, who were nominally healthy when sampled. PCR used 60 Vbeta primers and 13 Jbeta primers. Assay: immunoSEQ multiplex PCR; the TCRdb copy retains only in-frame clones and omits some. The sample comprises 200,000 to 250,000 clones, roughly 78% of which are singletons, and approximately 0.47% rests with the top ten. The sample comprised PBMCs. The receptor comes from a boy aged 10-17 years in good health and CMV-seronegative.

The CDR3 coding sequence is TGTGCCAGCAGCCCCGCTGGTCCCCCGGGACTAGCGGGACTGAATGAGCAGTTCTTC. Amino acids: CASSPAGPPGLAGLNEQFF. The chain uses TRBV7-2 and TRBJ2-1; 13 bases match TRBD2. CDR1 SGHTA and CDR2 FQGNSA come from the germline V gene. This CDR3 is 19 amino acids long. Trimming took 5 bases from V and 7 from J; bases not matched to a gene: 17.